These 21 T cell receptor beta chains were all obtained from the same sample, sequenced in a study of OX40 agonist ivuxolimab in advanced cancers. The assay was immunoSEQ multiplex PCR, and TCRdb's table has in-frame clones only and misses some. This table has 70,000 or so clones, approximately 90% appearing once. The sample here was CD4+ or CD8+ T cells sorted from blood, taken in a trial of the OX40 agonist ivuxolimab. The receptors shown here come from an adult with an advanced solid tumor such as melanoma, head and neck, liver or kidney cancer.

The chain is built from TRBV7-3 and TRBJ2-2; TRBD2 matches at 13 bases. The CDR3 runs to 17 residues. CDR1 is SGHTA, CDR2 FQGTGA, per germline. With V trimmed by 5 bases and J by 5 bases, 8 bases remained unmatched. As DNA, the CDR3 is TGTGCCAGCAGCCCATCGGGACTAGCGGGACAGACCGGGGAGCTGTTTTTT. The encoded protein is CASSPSGLAGQTGELFF.

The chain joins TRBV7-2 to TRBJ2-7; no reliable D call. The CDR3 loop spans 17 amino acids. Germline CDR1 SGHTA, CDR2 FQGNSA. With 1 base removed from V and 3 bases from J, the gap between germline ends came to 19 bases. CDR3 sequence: CASSLGPLSGGLYEQYF. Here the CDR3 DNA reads TGTGCCAGCAGCTTAGGACCCCTATCAGGCGGTCTCTACGAGCAGTACTTC.

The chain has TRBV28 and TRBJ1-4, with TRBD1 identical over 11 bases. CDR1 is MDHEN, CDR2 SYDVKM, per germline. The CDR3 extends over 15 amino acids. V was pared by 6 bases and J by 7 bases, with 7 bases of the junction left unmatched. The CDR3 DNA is TGTGCCAGCAGGTCGGACAGGGGGCAGTCTGAAAAACTGTTTTTT. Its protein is CASRSDRGQSEKLFF. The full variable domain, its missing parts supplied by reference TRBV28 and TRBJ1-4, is DVKVTQSSRYLVKRTGEKVFLECVQDMDHENMFWYRQDPGLGLRLIYFSYDVKMKEKGDIPEGYSVSREKKERFSLILESASTNQTSMYLCASRSDRGQSEKLFFGSGTQLSVL.

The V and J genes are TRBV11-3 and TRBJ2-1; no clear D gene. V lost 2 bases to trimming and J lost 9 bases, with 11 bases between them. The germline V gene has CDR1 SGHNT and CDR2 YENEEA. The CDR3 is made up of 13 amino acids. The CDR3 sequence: CASSLLGQFEQFF. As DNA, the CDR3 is TGTGCCAGCAGCTTACTGGGCCAATTTGAGCAGTTCTTC.

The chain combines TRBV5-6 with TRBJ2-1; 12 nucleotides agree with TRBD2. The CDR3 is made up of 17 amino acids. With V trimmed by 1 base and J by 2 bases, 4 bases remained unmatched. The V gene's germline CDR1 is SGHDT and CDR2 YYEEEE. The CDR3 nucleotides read TGTGCCAGCAGCTTGAGACTAGCGGGAGCAGCCTACAATGAGCAGTTCTTC. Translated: CASSLRLAGAAYNEQFF.

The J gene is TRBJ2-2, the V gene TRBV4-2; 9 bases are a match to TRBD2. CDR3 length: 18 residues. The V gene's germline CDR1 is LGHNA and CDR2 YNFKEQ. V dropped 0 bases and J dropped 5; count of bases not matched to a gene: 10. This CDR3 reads CASSQEAVAGVGTGELFF. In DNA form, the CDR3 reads TGTGCCAGCAGCCAAGAAGCGGTAGCGGGAGTGGGGACCGGGGAGCTGTTTTTT.

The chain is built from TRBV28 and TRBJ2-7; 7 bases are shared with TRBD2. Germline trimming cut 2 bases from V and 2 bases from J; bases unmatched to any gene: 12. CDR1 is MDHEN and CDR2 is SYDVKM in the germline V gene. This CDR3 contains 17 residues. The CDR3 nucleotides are TGTGCCAGCAGTTTACTGGGGGAGGGTAGTCTCCCCTACGAGCAGTACTTC. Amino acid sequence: CASSLLGEGSLPYEQYF.

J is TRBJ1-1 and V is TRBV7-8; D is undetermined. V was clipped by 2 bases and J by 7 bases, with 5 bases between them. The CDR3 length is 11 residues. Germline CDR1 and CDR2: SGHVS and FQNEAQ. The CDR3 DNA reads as TGTGCCAGCAGCTTACGAGGTGAAGCTTTCTTT. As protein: CASSLRGEAFF.

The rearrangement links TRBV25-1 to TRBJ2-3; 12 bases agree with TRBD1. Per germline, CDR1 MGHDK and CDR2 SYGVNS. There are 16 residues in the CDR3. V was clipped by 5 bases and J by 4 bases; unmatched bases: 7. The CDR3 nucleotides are TGTGCCAGCAGTCAGGGACAGGGGGCTCGGGCAGATACGCAGTATTTT. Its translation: CASSQGQGARADTQYF. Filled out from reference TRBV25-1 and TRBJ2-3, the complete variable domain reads EADIYQTPRYLVIGTGKKITLECSQTMGHDKMYWYQQDPGMELHLIHYSYGVNSTEKGDLSSESTVSRIRTEHFPLTLESARPSHTSQYLCASSQGQGARADTQYFGPGTRLTVL.

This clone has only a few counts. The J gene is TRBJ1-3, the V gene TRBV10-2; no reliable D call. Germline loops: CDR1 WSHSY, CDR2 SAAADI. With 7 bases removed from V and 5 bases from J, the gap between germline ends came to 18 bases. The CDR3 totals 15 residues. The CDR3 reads CASTIDRYLRNTIYF. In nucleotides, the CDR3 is TGCGCCAGCACCATCGACCGCTACCTCAGAAACACCATATATTTT.

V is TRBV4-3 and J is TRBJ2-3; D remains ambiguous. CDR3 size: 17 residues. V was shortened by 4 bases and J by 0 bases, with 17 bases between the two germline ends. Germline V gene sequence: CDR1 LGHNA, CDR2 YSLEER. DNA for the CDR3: TGCGCCAGCAGCCGGGCCCTAGGACGTACTAGCACAGATACGCAGTATTTT. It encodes CASSRALGRTSTDTQYF.

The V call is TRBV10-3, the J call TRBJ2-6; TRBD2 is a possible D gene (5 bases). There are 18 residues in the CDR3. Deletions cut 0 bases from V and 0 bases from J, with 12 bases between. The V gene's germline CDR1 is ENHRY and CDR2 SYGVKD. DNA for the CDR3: TGTGCCATCAGTGAGTCGCCTCCCCGGGGCTCTGGGGCCAACGTCCTGACTTTC. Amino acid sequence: CAISESPPRGSGANVLTF.

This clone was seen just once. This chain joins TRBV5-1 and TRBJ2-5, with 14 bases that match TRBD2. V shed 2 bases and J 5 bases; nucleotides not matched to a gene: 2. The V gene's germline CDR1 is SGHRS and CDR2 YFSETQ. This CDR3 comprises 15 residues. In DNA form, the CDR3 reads TGCGCCAGCAGCTTCGGACTAGCGGGAGGCGAGACCCAGTACTTC. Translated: CASSFGLAGGETQYF.

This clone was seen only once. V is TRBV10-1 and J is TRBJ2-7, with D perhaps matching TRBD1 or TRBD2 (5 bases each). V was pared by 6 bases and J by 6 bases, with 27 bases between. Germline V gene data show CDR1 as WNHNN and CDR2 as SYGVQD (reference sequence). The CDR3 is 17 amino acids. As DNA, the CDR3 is TGCGCCAGCAGCCCTCAAACAAACCGGGACGTTCGTATCGAGCAGTACTTC. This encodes CASSPQTNRDVRIEQYF.

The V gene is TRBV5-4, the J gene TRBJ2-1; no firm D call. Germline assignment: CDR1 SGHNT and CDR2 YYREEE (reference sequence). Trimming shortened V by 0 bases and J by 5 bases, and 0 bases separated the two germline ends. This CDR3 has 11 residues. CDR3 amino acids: CASSLDNEQFF. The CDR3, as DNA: TGTGCCAGCAGCTTGGACAATGAGCAGTTCTTC.

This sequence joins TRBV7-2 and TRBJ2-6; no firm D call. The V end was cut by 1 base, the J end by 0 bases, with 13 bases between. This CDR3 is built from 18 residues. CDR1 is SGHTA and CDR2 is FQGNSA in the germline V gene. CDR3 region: CASSLDGRFSSGANVLTF. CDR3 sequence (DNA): TGTGCCAGCAGCTTAGACGGCAGATTTAGCTCTGGGGCCAACGTCCTGACTTTC. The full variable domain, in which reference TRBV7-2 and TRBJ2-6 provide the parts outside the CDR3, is GAGVSQSPSNKVTEKGKDVELRCDPISGHTALYWYRQSLGQGLEFLIYFQGNSAPDKSGLPSDRFSAERTGGSVSTLTIQRTQQEDSAVYLCASSLDGRFSSGANVLTFGAGSRLTVL.

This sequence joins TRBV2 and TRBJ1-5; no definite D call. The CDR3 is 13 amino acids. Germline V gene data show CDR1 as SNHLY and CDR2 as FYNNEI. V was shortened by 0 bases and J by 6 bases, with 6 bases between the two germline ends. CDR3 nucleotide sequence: TGTGCCAGCAGTGAAGCGCTTCGTCAGCCCCAGCATTTT. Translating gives CASSEALRQPQHF.

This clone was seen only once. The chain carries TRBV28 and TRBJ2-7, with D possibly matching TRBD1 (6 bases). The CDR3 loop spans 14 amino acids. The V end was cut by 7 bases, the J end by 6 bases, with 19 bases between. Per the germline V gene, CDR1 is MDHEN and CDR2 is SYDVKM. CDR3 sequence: CASTEDWNRAEQYF. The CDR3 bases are TGTGCCAGCACCGAGGATTGGAACAGGGCCGAGCAGTACTTC.

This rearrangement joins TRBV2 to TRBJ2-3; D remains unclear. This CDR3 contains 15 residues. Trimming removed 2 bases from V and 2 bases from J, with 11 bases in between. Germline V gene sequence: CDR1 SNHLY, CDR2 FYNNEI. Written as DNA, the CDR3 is TGTGCCAGCAGTGAAACCGGCAGGTCCACAGATACGCAGTATTTT. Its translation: CASSETGRSTDTQYF. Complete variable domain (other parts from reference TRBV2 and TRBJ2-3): EPEVTQTPSHQVTQMGQEVILRCVPISNHLYFYWYRQILGQKVEFLVSFYNNEISEKSEIFDDQFSVERPDGSNFTLKIRSTKLEDSAMYFCASSETGRSTDTQYFGPGTRLTVL.

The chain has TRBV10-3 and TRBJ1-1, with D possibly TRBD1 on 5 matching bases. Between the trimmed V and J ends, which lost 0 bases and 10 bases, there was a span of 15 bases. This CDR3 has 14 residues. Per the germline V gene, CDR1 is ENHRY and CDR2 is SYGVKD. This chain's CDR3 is CAISESDRVGVAFF. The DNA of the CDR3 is TGTGCCATCAGTGAGTCTGACCGGGTAGGGGTAGCTTTCTTT.

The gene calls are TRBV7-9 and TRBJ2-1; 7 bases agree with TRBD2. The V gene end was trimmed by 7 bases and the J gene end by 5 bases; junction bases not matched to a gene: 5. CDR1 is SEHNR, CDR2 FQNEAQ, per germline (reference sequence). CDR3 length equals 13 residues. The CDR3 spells CASTLAAHNEQFF. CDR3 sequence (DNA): TGTGCCAGCACCCTAGCGGCCCACAATGAGCAGTTCTTC.